Listed below are T cell receptor beta chains from one sample, sequenced in a study of cytomegalovirus exposure and HLA in healthy donors. This table comes from immunoSEQ multiplex PCR, and its TCRdb copy is limited to in-frame clones, with some not included. The repertoire includes a few hundred thousand clones, about 80% of them detected once, and more than 1.3% sits in the top ten. The sample was PBMCs. Receptor source: a girl between 10 and 17 years old in good health and CMV-seronegative. The CDR3 runs from the conserved cysteine through the conserved F or W. The order of the fields is clone size, J gene, V gene, D gene, CDR3 length, CDR3 DNA, CDR3 protein. D genes are given only for firm matches. The size of a clone is reported for some rows only, either as once, few or many, or as a class for expanded clones.

clone size: NA
J gene: TRBJ1-1
V gene: TRBV28
D gene: NA
CDR3 length: 14
CDR3 DNA: TGTGCCAGCAGTTTAGTTCAGATGAACACTGAAGCTTTCTTT
CDR3 protein: CASSLVQMNTEAFF

clone size: NA
J gene: TRBJ1-1
V gene: TRBV10-3
D gene: TRBD1
CDR3 length: 14
CDR3 DNA: TGTGCCATCAAAGGGACAGACATGAACACTGAAGCTTTCTTT
CDR3 protein: CAIKGTDMNTEAFF

clone size: NA
J gene: TRBJ1-5
V gene: TRBV27
D gene: NA
CDR3 length: 15
CDR3 DNA: TGTGCCAGCAGCGCCGGGACGGGGGTAAATCAGCCCCAGCATTTT
CDR3 protein: CASSAGTGVNQPQHF

clone size: NA
J gene: TRBJ1-6
V gene: TRBV6-5
D gene: TRBD1
CDR3 length: 14
CDR3 DNA: TGTGCCAGCAGTACCGGGACAGGGGGCTCACCCCTCCACTTT
CDR3 protein: CASSTGTGGSPLHF

clone size: NA
J gene: TRBJ1-5
V gene: TRBV6-5
D gene: NA
CDR3 length: 14
CDR3 DNA: TGTGCCAGCAGTTACGTCGGATGGAGTCAGCCCCAGCATTTT
CDR3 protein: CASSYVGWSQPQHF

clone size: NA
J gene: TRBJ2-7
V gene: TRBV7-9
D gene: TRBD2
CDR3 length: 19
CDR3 DNA: TGTGCCAGCAGCTTCTTCGGGGGGGCGGATGGTGTTCGGGTTTACGAGCAGTACTTC
CDR3 protein: CASSFFGGADGVRVYEQYF

clone size: NA
J gene: TRBJ2-5
V gene: TRBV28
D gene: NA
CDR3 length: 13
CDR3 DNA: TGTGCCAGCAGTTGGGCGGGCCAAGAGACCCAGTACTTC
CDR3 protein: CASSWAGQETQYF

clone size: once
J gene: TRBJ1-4
V gene: TRBV5-1
D gene: NA
CDR3 length: 14
CDR3 DNA: TGCGCCAGCAGCCCAGGGTCAGCTAATGAAAAACTGTTTTTT
CDR3 protein: CASSPGSANEKLFF

clone size: NA
J gene: TRBJ2-3
V gene: TRBV19
D gene: NA
CDR3 length: 16
CDR3 DNA: TGTGCCAGTAGTACTAAACAGGGAGTCGGCACAGATACGCAGTATTTT
CDR3 protein: CASSTKQGVGTDTQYF

clone size: once
J gene: TRBJ2-2
V gene: TRBV5-1
D gene: TRBD1
CDR3 length: 16
CDR3 DNA: TGCGCCAGCAGCTCAGGGACAGGGGCCTCCGCCGGGGAGCTGTTTTTT
CDR3 protein: CASSSGTGASAGELFF

clone size: NA
J gene: TRBJ1-1
V gene: TRBV11-2
D gene: NA
CDR3 length: 13
CDR3 DNA: TGTGCCAGCAGCCCGAGGCGGGGCACTGAAGCTTTCTTT
CDR3 protein: CASSPRRGTEAFF

clone size: once
J gene: TRBJ1-5
V gene: TRBV6-1
D gene: NA
CDR3 length: 14
CDR3 DNA: TGTGCCAGCACCCCGCTGGGGGCGCGGCAGCCCCAGCATTTT
CDR3 protein: CASTPLGARQPQHF

clone size: few
J gene: TRBJ1-1
V gene: TRBV10-3
D gene: TRBD1
CDR3 length: 14
CDR3 DNA: TGTGCCATCAGTGATCAGGGGGTGAACACTGAAGCTTTCTTT
CDR3 protein: CAISDQGVNTEAFF

clone size: NA
J gene: TRBJ2-2
V gene: TRBV5-1
D gene: TRBD1
CDR3 length: 17
CDR3 DNA: TGCGCCAGCAGCTCATTGCAGGGGGCACGTAACACCGGGGAGCTGTTTTTT
CDR3 protein: CASSSLQGARNTGELFF

clone size: few
J gene: TRBJ2-7
V gene: TRBV6-5
D gene: NA
CDR3 length: 15
CDR3 DNA: TGTGCCAGCAGTTACCGACCCAGGGGACCCTACGAGCAGTACTTC
CDR3 protein: CASSYRPRGPYEQYF

clone size: NA
J gene: TRBJ2-1
V gene: TRBV7-9
D gene: NA
CDR3 length: 14
CDR3 DNA: TGTGCCAGCAGAACGGGGACTGAGGAGGGTGAGCAGTTCTTC
CDR3 protein: CASRTGTEEGEQFF

clone size: NA
J gene: TRBJ2-7
V gene: TRBV6-4
D gene: NA
CDR3 length: 12
CDR3 DNA: TGTGCCAGCAGTGACCCCCCGGGGGAGCAGTACTTC
CDR3 protein: CASSDPPGEQYF

clone size: NA
J gene: TRBJ2-3
V gene: TRBV5-6
D gene: TRBD2
CDR3 length: 15
CDR3 DNA: TGTGCCAGCAGCTTGGGCGGGGGGGCCCCAGATACGCAGTATTTT
CDR3 protein: CASSLGGGAPDTQYF

clone size: once
J gene: TRBJ2-7
V gene: TRBV29-1
D gene: TRBD2
CDR3 length: 16
CDR3 DNA: TGCAGCGTTGAAACCACACCAGCGGGAGGGCCTCACGAGCAGTACTTC
CDR3 protein: CSVETTPAGGPHEQYF

clone size: NA
J gene: TRBJ1-1
V gene: TRBV30
D gene: NA
CDR3 length: 13
CDR3 DNA: TGTGCCTGGAGTGTACAGTTGAACACTGAAGCTTTCTTT
CDR3 protein: CAWSVQLNTEAFF

clone size: NA
J gene: TRBJ1-1
V gene: TRBV7-9
D gene: NA
CDR3 length: 15
CDR3 DNA: TGTGCCAGCAGCTCTGACGGGGTACCGAACACTGAAGCTTTCTTT
CDR3 protein: CASSSDGVPNTEAFF

clone size: NA
J gene: TRBJ1-1
V gene: TRBV28
D gene: NA
CDR3 length: 14
CDR3 DNA: TGTGCCAGCAGTTTGGAGGGGCGTCGAACTGAAGCTTTCTTT
CDR3 protein: CASSLEGRRTEAFF

clone size: NA
J gene: TRBJ2-1
V gene: TRBV10-1
D gene: TRBD2
CDR3 length: 14
CDR3 DNA: TGCGCCAGCAGAGCGGGGGGGGATGTCAATGAGCAGTTCTTC
CDR3 protein: CASRAGGDVNEQFF

clone size: once
J gene: TRBJ1-1
V gene: TRBV28
D gene: NA
CDR3 length: 13
CDR3 DNA: TGTGCCAGCGGTTTGGAGGAGAACACTGAAGCTTTCTTT
CDR3 protein: CASGLEENTEAFF

clone size: NA
J gene: TRBJ1-2
V gene: TRBV28
D gene: NA
CDR3 length: 11
CDR3 DNA: TGTGCCAACTCCGACAGTTATGGCTACACCTTC
CDR3 protein: CANSDSYGYTF

clone size: few
J gene: TRBJ1-3
V gene: TRBV19
D gene: NA
CDR3 length: 14
CDR3 DNA: TGTGCCAGTAGTATGGGCGATTCTGGAAACACCATATATTTT
CDR3 protein: CASSMGDSGNTIYF

clone size: NA
J gene: TRBJ2-1
V gene: TRBV7-9
D gene: TRBD2
CDR3 length: 17
CDR3 DNA: TGTGCCAGCAGCGGAGGTGCGCTGACTAGCGGGCCGAATGAGCAGTTCTTC
CDR3 protein: CASSGGALTSGPNEQFF

clone size: NA
J gene: TRBJ2-5
V gene: TRBV2
D gene: TRBD2
CDR3 length: 15
CDR3 DNA: TGTGCCAGCAGTCCTCCGGGACTAGCGGGAGAGACCCAGTACTTC
CDR3 protein: CASSPPGLAGETQYF

clone size: NA
J gene: TRBJ1-1
V gene: TRBV19
D gene: NA
CDR3 length: 14
CDR3 DNA: TGTGCCACCACCGACAGGCGCATGAACACTGAAGCTTTCTTT
CDR3 protein: CATTDRRMNTEAFF

clone size: NA
J gene: TRBJ1-1
V gene: TRBV4-1
D gene: TRBD1
CDR3 length: 16
CDR3 DNA: TGCGCCAGCAGCCAAGATCGGGGCAGGGGGCGAAGGGATGCTTTCTTT
CDR3 protein: CASSQDRGRGRRDAFF

clone size: NA
J gene: TRBJ2-3
V gene: TRBV7-3
D gene: TRBD1
CDR3 length: 15
CDR3 DNA: TGTGCCAGCAGCTTAACAACAGGGGTCGCAGATACGCAGTATTTT
CDR3 protein: CASSLTTGVADTQYF

clone size: NA
J gene: TRBJ2-3
V gene: TRBV6-6
D gene: TRBD1
CDR3 length: 15
CDR3 DNA: TGTGCCAGCAGATTAATGGGACAGGGAGGAGATACGCAGTATTTT
CDR3 protein: CASRLMGQGGDTQYF

clone size: NA
J gene: TRBJ1-5
V gene: TRBV30
D gene: NA
CDR3 length: 13
CDR3 DNA: TGTGCCTGGTGCGGGACTACAGATCAGCCCCAGCATTTT
CDR3 protein: CAWCGTTDQPQHF

clone size: NA
J gene: TRBJ1-1
V gene: TRBV18
D gene: NA
CDR3 length: 15
CDR3 DNA: TGTGCCAGCTCACCGGAGCTCGGGAAGAACACTGAAGCTTTCTTT
CDR3 protein: CASSPELGKNTEAFF

clone size: NA
J gene: TRBJ2-7
V gene: TRBV4-1
D gene: TRBD2
CDR3 length: 15
CDR3 DNA: TGCGCCAGCAGCCCTGATTCTAGCGGGTATGAAGTGCAGTACTTC
CDR3 protein: CASSPDSSGYEVQYF

clone size: NA
J gene: TRBJ2-5
V gene: TRBV6-1
D gene: NA
CDR3 length: 12
CDR3 DNA: TGTGCCAGCAGTGAAGCAACTTTGACCCAGTACTTC
CDR3 protein: CASSEATLTQYF

clone size: NA
J gene: TRBJ2-3
V gene: TRBV29-1
D gene: NA
CDR3 length: 11
CDR3 DNA: TGCAGCGTCGATGTTGCGGATACGCAGTATTTT
CDR3 protein: CSVDVADTQYF

clone size: NA
J gene: TRBJ1-1
V gene: TRBV4-2
D gene: NA
CDR3 length: 15
CDR3 DNA: TGTGCCAGCAGCCAGGCTACAGTGGCCAACACTGAAGCTTTCTTT
CDR3 protein: CASSQATVANTEAFF

clone size: NA
J gene: TRBJ2-7
V gene: TRBV5-1
D gene: NA
CDR3 length: 12
CDR3 DNA: TGCGCCAGCAGCTTAACAGAAGGTGAGCAGTACTTC
CDR3 protein: CASSLTEGEQYF

clone size: NA
J gene: TRBJ1-5
V gene: TRBV30
D gene: NA
CDR3 length: 15
CDR3 DNA: TGTGCCTGGAAAAAGGGCAGGGGAGAGAATCAGCCCCAGCATTTT
CDR3 protein: CAWKKGRGENQPQHF

clone size: NA
J gene: TRBJ1-2
V gene: TRBV29-1
D gene: TRBD1
CDR3 length: 17
CDR3 DNA: TGCAGCGTTTTGCTGTTTGGACAGGGGGCCTCTAACTATGGCTACACCTTC
CDR3 protein: CSVLLFGQGASNYGYTF

clone size: NA
J gene: TRBJ2-7
V gene: TRBV9
D gene: NA
CDR3 length: 15
CDR3 DNA: TGTGCCAGCAGCGTAGGGGGGGACAGAACCTACGAGCAGTACTTC
CDR3 protein: CASSVGGDRTYEQYF

clone size: NA
J gene: TRBJ1-2
V gene: TRBV6-5
D gene: NA
CDR3 length: 15
CDR3 DNA: TGTGCCAGCAGTTCCTACAGAACAGGGACGGGCGGCTACACCTTC
CDR3 protein: CASSSYRTGTGGYTF

clone size: NA
J gene: TRBJ2-5
V gene: TRBV5-6
D gene: NA
CDR3 length: 16
CDR3 DNA: TGTGCCAGCAGCTTGTGGTCCACTGGGCATCAAGAGACCCAGTACTTC
CDR3 protein: CASSLWSTGHQETQYF

clone size: NA
J gene: TRBJ2-5
V gene: TRBV5-6
D gene: NA
CDR3 length: 15
CDR3 DNA: TGTGCCAGCAGCTTCCGAAAGGGGAACGGAGAGACCCAGTACTTC
CDR3 protein: CASSFRKGNGETQYF

clone size: NA
J gene: TRBJ2-2
V gene: TRBV13
D gene: NA
CDR3 length: 14
CDR3 DNA: TGTGCCAGCAGCTGGGGACTGAACACCGGGGAGCTGTTTTTT
CDR3 protein: CASSWGLNTGELFF

clone size: NA
J gene: TRBJ2-5
V gene: TRBV30
D gene: NA
CDR3 length: 12
CDR3 DNA: TGTGCCTGGAGTGTAAGTGGCGAGACCCAGTACTTC
CDR3 protein: CAWSVSGETQYF

clone size: NA
J gene: TRBJ2-5
V gene: TRBV4-3
D gene: TRBD2
CDR3 length: 16
CDR3 DNA: TGCGCCAGCAGCCGTATCGGGGGGGGGCAGCGAGAGACCCAGTACTTC
CDR3 protein: CASSRIGGGQRETQYF

clone size: NA
J gene: TRBJ1-2
V gene: TRBV28
D gene: NA
CDR3 length: 12
CDR3 DNA: TGTGCCAGCAGTTTAACAGGAGATGGCTACACCTTC
CDR3 protein: CASSLTGDGYTF

clone size: NA
J gene: TRBJ2-5
V gene: TRBV6-5
D gene: TRBD2
CDR3 length: 14
CDR3 DNA: TGTGCCAGCAGTACTGGTAGCGGGCAAGAGACCCAGTACTTC
CDR3 protein: CASSTGSGQETQYF

clone size: NA
J gene: TRBJ2-1
V gene: TRBV30
D gene: TRBD2
CDR3 length: 12
CDR3 DNA: TGTGCCTGGGCTAGCGGGGGAGGGGAGCAGTTCTTC
CDR3 protein: CAWASGGGEQFF

clone size: once
J gene: TRBJ1-1
V gene: TRBV19
D gene: TRBD1
CDR3 length: 14
CDR3 DNA: TGTGCCAGTAGTGCAACGACAGGGAGGTATGAAGCTTTCTTT
CDR3 protein: CASSATTGRYEAFF

clone size: NA
J gene: TRBJ2-7
V gene: TRBV14
D gene: NA
CDR3 length: 14
CDR3 DNA: TGTGCCAGCAGCGACATTACTTTGTTCGCCGAGCAGTACTTC
CDR3 protein: CASSDITLFAEQYF

clone size: NA
J gene: TRBJ2-7
V gene: TRBV5-5
D gene: TRBD1
CDR3 length: 16
CDR3 DNA: TGTGCCAGCAGCTCCGGGACAGGGGTTATCTCCTACGAGCAGTACTTC
CDR3 protein: CASSSGTGVISYEQYF

clone size: few
J gene: TRBJ1-2
V gene: TRBV5-6
D gene: NA
CDR3 length: 12
CDR3 DNA: TGTGCCAGCAGCTCCACAGGTCGAGGCTACACCTTC
CDR3 protein: CASSSTGRGYTF